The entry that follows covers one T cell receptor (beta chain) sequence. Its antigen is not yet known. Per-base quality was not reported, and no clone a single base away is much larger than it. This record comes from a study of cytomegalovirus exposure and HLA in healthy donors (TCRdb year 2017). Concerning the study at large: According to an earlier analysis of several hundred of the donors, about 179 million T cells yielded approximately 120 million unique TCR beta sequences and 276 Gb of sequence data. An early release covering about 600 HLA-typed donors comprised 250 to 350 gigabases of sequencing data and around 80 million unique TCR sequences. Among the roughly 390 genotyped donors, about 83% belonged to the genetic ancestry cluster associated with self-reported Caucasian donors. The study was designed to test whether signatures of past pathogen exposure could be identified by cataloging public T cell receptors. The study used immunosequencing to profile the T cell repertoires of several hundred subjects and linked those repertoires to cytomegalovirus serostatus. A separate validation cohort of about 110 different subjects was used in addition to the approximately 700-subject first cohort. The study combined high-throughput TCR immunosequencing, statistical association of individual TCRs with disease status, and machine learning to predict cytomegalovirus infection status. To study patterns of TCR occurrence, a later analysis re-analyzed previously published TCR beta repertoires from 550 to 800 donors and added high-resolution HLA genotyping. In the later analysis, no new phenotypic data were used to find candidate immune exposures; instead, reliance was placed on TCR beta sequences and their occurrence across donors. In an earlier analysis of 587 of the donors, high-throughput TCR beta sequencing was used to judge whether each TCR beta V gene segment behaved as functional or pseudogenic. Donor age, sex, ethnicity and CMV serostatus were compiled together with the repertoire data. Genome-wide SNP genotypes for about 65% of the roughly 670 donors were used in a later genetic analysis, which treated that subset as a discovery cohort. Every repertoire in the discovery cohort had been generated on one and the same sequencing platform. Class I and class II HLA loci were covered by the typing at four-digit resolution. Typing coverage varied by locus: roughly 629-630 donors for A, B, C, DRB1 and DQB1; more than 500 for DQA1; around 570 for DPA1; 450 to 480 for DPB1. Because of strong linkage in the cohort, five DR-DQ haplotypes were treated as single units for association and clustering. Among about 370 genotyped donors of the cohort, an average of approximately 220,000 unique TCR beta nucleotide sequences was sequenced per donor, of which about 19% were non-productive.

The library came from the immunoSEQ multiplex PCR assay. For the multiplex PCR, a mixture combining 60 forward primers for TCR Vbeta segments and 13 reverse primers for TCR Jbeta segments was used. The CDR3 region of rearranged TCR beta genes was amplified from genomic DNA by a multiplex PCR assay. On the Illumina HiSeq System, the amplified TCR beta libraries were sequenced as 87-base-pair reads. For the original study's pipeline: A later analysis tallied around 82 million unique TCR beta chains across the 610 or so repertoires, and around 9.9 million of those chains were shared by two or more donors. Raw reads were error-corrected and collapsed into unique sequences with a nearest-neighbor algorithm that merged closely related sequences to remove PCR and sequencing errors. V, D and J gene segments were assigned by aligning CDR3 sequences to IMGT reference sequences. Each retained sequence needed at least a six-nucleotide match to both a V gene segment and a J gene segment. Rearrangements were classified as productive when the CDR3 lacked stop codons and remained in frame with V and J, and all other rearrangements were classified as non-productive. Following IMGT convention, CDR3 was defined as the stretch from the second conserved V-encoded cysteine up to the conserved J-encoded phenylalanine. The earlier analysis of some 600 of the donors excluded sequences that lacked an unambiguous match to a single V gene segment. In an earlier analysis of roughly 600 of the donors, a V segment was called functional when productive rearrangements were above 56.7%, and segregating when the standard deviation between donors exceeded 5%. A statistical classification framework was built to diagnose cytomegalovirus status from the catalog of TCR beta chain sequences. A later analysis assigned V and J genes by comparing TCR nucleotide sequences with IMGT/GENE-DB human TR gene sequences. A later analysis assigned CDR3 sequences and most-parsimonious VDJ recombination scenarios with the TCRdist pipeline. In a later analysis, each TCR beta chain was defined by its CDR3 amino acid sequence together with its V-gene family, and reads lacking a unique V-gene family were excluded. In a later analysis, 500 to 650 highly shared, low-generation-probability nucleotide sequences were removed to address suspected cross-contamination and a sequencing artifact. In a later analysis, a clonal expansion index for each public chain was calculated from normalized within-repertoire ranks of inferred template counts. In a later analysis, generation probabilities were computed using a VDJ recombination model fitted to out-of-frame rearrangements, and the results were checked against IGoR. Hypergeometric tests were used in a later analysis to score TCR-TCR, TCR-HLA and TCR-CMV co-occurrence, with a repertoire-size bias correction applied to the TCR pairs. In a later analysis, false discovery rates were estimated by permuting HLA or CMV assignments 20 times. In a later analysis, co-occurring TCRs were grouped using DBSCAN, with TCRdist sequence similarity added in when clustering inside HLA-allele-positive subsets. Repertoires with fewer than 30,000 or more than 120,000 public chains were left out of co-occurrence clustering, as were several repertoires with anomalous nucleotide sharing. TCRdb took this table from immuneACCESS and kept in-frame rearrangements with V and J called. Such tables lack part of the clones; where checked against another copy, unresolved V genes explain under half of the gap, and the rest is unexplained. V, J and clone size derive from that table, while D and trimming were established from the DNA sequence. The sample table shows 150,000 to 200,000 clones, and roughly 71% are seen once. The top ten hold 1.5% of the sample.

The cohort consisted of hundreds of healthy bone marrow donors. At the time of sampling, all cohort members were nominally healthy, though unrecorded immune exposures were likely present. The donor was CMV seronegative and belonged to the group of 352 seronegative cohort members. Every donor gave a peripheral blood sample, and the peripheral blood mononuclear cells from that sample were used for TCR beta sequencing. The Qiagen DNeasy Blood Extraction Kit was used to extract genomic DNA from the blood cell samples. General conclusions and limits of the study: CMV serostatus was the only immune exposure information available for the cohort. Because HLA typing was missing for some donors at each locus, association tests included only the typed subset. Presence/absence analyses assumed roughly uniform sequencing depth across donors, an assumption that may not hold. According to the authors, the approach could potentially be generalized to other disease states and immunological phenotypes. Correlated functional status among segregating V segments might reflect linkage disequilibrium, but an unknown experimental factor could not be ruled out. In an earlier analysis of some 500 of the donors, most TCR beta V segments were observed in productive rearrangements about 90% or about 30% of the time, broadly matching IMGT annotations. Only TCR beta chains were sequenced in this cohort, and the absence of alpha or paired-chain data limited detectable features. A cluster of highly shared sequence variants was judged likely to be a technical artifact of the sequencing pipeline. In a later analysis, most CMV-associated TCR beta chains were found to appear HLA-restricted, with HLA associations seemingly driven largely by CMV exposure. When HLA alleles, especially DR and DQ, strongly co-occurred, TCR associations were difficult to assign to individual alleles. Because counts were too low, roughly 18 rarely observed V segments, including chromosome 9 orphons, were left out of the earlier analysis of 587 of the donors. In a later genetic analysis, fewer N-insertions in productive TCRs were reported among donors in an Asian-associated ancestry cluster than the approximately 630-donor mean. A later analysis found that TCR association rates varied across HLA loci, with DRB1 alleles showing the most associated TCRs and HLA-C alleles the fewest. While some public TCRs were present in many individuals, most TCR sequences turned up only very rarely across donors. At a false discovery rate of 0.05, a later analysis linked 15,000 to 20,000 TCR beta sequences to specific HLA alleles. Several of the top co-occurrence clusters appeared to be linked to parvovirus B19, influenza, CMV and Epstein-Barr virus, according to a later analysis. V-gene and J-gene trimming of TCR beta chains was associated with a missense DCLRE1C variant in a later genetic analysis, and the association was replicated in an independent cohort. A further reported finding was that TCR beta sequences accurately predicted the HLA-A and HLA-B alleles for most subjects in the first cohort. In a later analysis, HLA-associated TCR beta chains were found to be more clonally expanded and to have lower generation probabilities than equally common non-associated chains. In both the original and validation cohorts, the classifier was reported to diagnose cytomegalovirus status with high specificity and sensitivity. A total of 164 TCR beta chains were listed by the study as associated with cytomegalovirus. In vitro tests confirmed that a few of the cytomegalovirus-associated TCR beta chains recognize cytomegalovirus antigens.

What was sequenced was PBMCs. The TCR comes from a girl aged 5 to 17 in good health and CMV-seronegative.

The DNA sequence follows: TGTGCCACCAGCCCCCGCCTGGGACTAGACAGTGAGCAGTTCTTC. Translated, this gives CATSPRLGLDSEQFF. The V gene is TRBV15 and the J gene is TRBJ2-1, and 8 junction bases match TRBD2. Inclusive of the bounding cysteine and phenylalanine, the CDR3 is 15 residues long. Of all the DNA, just the CDR3 is kept, 45 bases in frame from base 1. The germline V gene (reference sequence) specifies LNHNV as CDR1 and YYDKDF as CDR2. V and J are trimmed by 5 bases and 9 bases, and the gene matches miss 12 bases of the junction. This CDR3, with the reference TRBV15 and TRBJ2-1 proteins standing in past its ends, gives the full variable domain DAMVIQNPRYQVTQFGKPVTLSCSQTLNHNVMYWYQQKSSQAPKLLFHYYDKDFNNEADTPDNFQSRRPNTSFCFLDIRSPGLGDTAMYLCATSPRLGLDSEQFFGPGTRLTVL.